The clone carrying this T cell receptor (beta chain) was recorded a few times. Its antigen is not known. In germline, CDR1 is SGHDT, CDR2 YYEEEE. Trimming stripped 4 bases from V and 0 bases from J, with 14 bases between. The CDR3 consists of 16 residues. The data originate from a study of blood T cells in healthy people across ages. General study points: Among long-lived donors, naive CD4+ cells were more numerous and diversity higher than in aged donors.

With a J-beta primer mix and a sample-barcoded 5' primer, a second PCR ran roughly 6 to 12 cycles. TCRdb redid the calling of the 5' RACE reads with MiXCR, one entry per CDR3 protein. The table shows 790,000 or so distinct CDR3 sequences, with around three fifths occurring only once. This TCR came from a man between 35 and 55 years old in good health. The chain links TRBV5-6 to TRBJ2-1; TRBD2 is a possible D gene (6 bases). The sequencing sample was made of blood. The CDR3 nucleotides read TGTGCCAGCAGCCCGGCTTCCGGGAGCTCCTACAATGAGCAGTTCTTC. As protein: CASSPASGSSYNEQFF.